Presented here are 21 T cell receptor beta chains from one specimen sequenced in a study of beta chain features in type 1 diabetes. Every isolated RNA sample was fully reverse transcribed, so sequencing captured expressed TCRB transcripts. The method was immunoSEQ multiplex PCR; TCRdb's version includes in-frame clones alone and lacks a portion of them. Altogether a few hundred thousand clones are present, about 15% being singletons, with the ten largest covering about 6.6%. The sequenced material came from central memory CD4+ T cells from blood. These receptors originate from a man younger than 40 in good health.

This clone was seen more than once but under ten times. The CDR3 bases are TGTGCCAGCAGCTTGGGCAGAAACATCTATGGCTACACCTTC. This encodes CASSLGRNIYGYTF. This chain uses TRBV5-6 with TRBJ1-2; D is unresolved. Germline CDR1 is SGHDT and CDR2 is YYEEEE. This CDR3 is 14 amino acids long. Deletions cut 0 bases from V and 4 bases from J, with 10 bases between. Complete variable domain (other parts from reference TRBV5-6 and TRBJ1-2): DAGVTQSPTHLIKTRGQQVTLRCSPKSGHDTVSWYQQALGQGPQFIFQYYEEEERQRGNFPDRFSGHQFPNYSSELNVNALLLGDSALYLCASSLGRNIYGYTFGSGTRLTVV.

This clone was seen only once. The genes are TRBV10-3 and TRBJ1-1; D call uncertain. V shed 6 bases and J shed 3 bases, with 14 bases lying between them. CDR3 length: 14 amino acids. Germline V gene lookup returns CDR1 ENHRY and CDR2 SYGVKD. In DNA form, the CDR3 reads TGTGCCATCAGAAAACCCACCTCGGACACTGAAGCTTTCTTT. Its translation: CAIRKPTSDTEAFF.

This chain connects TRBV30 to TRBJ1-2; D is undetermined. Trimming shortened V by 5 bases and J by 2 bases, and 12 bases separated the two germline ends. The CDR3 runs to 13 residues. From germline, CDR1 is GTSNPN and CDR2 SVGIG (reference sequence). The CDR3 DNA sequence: TGTGCCTGGTCAAAATCGGCAAACTATGGCTACACCTTC. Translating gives CAWSKSANYGYTF.

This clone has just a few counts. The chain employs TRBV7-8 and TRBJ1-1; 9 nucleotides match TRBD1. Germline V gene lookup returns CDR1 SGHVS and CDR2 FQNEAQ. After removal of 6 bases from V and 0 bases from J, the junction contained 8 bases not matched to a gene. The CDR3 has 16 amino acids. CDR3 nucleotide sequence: TGTGCCAGCAGGATATACAGGGGGCGCATGAACACTGAAGCTTTCTTT. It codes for CASRIYRGRMNTEAFF.

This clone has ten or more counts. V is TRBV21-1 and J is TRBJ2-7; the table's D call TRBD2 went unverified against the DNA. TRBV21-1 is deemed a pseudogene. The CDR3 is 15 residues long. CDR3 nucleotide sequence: TGTGCCAGGTCGTCGAGCGGGAGGAACACCTACGAGCAGTACGTC. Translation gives CARSSSGRNTYEQYV.

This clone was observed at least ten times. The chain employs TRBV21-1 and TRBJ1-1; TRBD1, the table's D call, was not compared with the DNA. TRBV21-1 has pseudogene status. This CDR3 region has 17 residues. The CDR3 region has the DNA TGTGCCAGCAGCGCCCGGGACAGGGAGAGGGGGGACACTGAAGCTTTCTTT. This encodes CASSARDRERGDTEAFF.

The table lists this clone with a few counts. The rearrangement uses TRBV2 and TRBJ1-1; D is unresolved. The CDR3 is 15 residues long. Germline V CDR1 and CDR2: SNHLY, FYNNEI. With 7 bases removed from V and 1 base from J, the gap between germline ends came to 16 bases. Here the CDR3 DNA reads TGTGCCAGCATCACCCGAGGAGGGAAGAACACTGAAGCTTTCTTT. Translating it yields CASITRGGKNTEAFF.

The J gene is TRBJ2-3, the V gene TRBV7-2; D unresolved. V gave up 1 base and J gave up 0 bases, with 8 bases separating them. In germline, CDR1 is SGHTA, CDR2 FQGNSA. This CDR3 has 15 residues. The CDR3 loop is CASSLGALSTDTQYF. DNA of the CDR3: TGTGCCAGCAGCTTAGGAGCGCTTAGCACAGATACGCAGTATTTT. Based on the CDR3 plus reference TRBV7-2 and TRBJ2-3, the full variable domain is GAGVSQSPSNKVTEKGKDVELRCDPISGHTALYWYRQSLGQGLEFLIYFQGNSAPDKSGLPSDRFSAERTGGSVSTLTIQRTQQEDSAVYLCASSLGALSTDTQYFGPGTRLTVL.

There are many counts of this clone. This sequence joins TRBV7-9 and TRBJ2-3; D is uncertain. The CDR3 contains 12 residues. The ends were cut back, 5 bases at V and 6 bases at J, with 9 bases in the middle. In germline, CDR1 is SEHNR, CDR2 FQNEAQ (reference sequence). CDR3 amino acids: CASSPHSDTQYF. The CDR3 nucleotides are TGTGCCAGCAGCCCCCACAGCGATACGCAGTATTTT.

In DNA form, the CDR3 reads TGTGCCTGGCGCCGGGCGGGAGGACGCACAGATACGCAGTATTTT. Its translation: CAWRRAGGRTDTQYF. The chain uses TRBV30 and TRBJ2-3; 8 bases are a match to TRBD2. V was pared by 5 bases and J by 1 base, with 8 bases of the junction left unmatched. CDR1 and CDR2 (germline): GTSNPN, SVGIG (reference sequence). The CDR3 consists of 15 residues.

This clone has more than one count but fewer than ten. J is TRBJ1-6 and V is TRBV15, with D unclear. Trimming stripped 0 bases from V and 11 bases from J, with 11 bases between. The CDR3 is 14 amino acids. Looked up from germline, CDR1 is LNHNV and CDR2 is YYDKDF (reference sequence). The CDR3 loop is CATSRDYRAPPLHF. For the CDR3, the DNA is TGTGCCACCAGCAGAGATTACCGGGCTCCACCCCTCCACTTT.

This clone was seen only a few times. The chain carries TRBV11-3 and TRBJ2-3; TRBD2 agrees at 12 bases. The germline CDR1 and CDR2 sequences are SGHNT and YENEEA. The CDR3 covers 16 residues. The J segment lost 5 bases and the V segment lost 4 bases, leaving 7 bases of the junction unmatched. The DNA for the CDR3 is TGTGCCAGCAGCTCTCCTAGCGGGGGGGCCGTAGATACGCAGTATTTT. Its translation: CASSSPSGGAVDTQYF.

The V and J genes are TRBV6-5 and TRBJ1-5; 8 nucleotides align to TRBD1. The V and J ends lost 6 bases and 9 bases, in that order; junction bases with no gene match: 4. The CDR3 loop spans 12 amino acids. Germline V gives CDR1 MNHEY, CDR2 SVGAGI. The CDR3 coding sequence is TGTGCCAGCAGGGACAGGGACGGGCCCCAGCATTTT. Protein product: CASRDRDGPQHF.

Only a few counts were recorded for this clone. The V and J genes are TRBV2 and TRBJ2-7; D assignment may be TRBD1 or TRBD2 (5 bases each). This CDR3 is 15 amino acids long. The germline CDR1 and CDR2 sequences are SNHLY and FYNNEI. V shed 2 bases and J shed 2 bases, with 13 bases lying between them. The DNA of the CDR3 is TGTGCCAGCAGTGAAAACCGGGACGCCGCCTACGAGCAGTACGTC. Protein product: CASSENRDAAYEQYV.

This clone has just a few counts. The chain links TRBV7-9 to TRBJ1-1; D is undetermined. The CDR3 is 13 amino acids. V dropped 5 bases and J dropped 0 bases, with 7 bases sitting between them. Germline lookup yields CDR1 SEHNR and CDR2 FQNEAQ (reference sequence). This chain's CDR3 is CASSPVLNTEAFF. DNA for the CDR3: TGTGCCAGCAGCCCCGTCCTGAACACTGAAGCTTTCTTT.

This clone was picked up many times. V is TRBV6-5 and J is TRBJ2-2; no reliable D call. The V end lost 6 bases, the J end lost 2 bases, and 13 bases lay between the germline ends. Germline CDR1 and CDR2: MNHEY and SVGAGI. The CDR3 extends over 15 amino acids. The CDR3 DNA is TGTGCCAGCAGCCGGGTCGCCCTAAACACCGGGGAGCTGTTTTTT. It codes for CASSRVALNTGELFF.

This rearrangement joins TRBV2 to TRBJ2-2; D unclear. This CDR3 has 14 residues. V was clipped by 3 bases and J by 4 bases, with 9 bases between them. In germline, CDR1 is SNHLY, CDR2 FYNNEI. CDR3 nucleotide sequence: TGTGCCAGCAGTGAGGGGTCGCCCACCGGGGAGCTGTTTTTT. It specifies CASSEGSPTGELFF.

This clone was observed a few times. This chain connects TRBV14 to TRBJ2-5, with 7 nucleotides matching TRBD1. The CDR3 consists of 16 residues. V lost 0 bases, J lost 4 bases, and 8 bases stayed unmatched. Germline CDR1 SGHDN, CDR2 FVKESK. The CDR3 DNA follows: TGTGCCAGCAGCCAAGATCCCTGGGGACAGTCAGAGACCCAGTACTTC. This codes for CASSQDPWGQSETQYF.

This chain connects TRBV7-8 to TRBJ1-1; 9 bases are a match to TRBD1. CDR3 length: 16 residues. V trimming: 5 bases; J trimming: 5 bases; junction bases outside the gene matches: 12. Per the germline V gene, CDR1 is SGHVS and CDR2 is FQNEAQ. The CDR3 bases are TGTGCCAGCAGCGCGCGGGGACAGGGCGGTTGGACTGAAGCTTTCTTT. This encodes CASSARGQGGWTEAFF.

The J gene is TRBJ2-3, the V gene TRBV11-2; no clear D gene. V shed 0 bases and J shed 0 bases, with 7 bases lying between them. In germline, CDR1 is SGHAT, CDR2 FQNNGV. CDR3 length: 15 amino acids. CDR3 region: CASSLDRSSTDTQYF. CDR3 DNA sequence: TGTGCCAGCAGCTTAGATCGGTCTAGCACAGATACGCAGTATTTT.

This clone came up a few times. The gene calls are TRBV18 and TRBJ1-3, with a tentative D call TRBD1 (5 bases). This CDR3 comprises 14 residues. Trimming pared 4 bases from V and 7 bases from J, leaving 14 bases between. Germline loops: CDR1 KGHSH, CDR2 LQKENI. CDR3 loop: CASSRGNLDNTIYF. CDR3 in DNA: TGTGCCAGCTCACGGGGCAACCTTGACAACACCATATATTTT.